The sequence of this T cell receptor (beta chain) was determined in a study of OX40 agonist ivuxolimab in advanced cancers. Study-wide findings and caveats: Undetermined was the antigen specificity of the expanded peripheral T cells.

Sequencing used immunoSEQ multiplex PCR; TCRdb keeps in-frame clones, though not all of them. The sample lists over 55,000 clones; about 82% were seen once. The germline V gene encodes CDR1 PRHDT and CDR2 FYEKMQ (reference sequence). The V end lost 4 bases, the J end lost 0 bases, and 10 bases lay between the germline ends. This CDR3 region has 14 residues. Regarding this clone: As yet, its antigen is unknown.

The TCR was taken from an adult with an advanced solid tumor such as melanoma, head and neck, liver or kidney cancer. The sample here was CD4+ or CD8+ T cells sorted from blood, taken in a trial of the OX40 agonist ivuxolimab. The gene calls are TRBV13 and TRBJ2-7, with D possibly being TRBD1 (6 bases). CDR3 loop: CASSSGTFSYEQYF. The DNA for the CDR3 is TGTGCCAGCAGCTCCGGGACATTCTCCTACGAGCAGTACTTC.